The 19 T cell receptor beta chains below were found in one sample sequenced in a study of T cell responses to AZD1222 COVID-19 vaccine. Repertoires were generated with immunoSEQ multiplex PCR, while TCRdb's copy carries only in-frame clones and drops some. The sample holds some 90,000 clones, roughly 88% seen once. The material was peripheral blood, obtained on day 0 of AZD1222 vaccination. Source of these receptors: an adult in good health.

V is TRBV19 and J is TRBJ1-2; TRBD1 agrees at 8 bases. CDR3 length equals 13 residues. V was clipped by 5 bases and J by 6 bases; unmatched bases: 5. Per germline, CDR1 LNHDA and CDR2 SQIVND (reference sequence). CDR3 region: CASSETGGDGYTF. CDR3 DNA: TGTGCCAGTAGTGAAACAGGGGGGGATGGCTACACCTTC.

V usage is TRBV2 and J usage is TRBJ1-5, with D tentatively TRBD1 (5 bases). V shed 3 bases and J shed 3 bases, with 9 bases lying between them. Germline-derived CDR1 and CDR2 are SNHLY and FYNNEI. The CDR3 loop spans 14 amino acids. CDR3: CASSERGHNQPQHF. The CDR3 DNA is TGTGCCAGCAGTGAGAGGGGCCACAATCAGCCCCAGCATTTT.

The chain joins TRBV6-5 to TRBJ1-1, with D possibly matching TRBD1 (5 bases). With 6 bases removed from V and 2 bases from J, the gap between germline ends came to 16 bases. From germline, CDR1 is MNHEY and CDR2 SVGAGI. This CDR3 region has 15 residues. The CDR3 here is CASSAPTGGNTEAFF. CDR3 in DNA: TGTGCCAGCAGCGCACCGACGGGGGGAAACACTGAAGCTTTCTTT.

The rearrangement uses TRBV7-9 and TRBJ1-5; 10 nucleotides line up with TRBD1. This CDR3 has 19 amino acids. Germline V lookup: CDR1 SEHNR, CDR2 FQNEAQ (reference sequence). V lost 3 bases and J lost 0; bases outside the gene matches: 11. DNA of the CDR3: TGTGCCAGCAGCTTTTTCCCAGCAGGACAGGGGGTTAGCAATCAGCCCCAGCATTTT. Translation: CASSFFPAGQGVSNQPQHF.

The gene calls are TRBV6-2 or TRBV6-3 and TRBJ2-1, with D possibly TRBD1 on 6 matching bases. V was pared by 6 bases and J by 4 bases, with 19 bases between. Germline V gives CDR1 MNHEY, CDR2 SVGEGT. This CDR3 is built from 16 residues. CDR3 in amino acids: CASSRDRSPLYNEQFF. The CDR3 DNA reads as TGTGCCAGCAGCCGCGACAGGTCACCCCTATACAATGAGCAGTTCTTC.

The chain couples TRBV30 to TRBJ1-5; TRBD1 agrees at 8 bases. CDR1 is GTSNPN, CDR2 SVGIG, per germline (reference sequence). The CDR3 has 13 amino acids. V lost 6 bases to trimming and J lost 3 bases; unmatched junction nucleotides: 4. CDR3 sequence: CACRQGNNQPQHF. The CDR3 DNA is TGTGCCTGCCGACAGGGGAACAATCAGCCCCAGCATTTT.

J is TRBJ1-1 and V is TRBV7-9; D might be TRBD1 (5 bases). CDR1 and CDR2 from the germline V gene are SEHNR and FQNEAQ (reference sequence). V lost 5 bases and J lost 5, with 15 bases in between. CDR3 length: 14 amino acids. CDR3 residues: CASSRGAGRTEAFF. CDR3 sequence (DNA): TGTGCCAGCAGCCGAGGGGCAGGGAGAACTGAAGCTTTCTTT.

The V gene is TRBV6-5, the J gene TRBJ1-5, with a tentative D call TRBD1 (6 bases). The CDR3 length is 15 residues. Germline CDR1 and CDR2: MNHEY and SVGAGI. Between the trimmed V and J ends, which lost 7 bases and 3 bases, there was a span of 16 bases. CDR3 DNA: TGTGCCAGCATTCCCCTCGGGGGGCTCAATCAGCCCCAGCATTTT. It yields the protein CASIPLGGLNQPQHF.

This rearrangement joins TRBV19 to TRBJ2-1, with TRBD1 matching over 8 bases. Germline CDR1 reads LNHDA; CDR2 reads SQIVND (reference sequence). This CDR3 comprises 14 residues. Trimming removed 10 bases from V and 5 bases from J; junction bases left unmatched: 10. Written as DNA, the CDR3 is TGTGCCACGGCAACTACAGGGGGGCACAATGAGCAGTTCTTC. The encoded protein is CATATTGGHNEQFF.

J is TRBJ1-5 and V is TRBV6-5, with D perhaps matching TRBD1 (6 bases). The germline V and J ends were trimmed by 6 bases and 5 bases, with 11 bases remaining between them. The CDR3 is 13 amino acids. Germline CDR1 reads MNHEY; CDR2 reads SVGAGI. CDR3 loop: CASSRTVDQPQHF. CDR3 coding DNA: TGTGCCAGCAGCCGGACAGTAGATCAGCCCCAGCATTTT.

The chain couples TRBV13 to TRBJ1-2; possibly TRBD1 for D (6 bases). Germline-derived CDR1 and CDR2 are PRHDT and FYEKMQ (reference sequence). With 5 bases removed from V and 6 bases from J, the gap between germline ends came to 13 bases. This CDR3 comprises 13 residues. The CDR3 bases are TGTGCCAGCAGCCAGGGACAAGGGAATGGCTACACCTTC. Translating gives CASSQGQGNGYTF.

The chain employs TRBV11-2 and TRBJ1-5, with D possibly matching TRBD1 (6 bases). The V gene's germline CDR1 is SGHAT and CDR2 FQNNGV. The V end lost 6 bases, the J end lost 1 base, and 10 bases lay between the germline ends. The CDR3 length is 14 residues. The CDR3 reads CASSPDRSNQPQHF. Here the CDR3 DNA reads TGTGCCAGCAGTCCCGACAGGAGCAATCAGCCCCAGCATTTT. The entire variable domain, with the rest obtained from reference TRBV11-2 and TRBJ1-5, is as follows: EAGVAQSPRYKIIEKRQSVAFWCNPISGHATLYWYQQILGQGPKLLIQFQNNGVVDDSQLPKDRFSAERLKGVDSTLKIQPAKLEDSAVYLCASSPDRSNQPQHFGDGTRLSIL.

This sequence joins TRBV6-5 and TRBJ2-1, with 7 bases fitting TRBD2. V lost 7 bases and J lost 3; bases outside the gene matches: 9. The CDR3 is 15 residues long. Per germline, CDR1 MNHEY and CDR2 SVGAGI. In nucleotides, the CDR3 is TGTGCCAGCACCCCTCTGAGCGGGGACTACAATGAGCAGTTCTTC. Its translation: CASTPLSGDYNEQFF.

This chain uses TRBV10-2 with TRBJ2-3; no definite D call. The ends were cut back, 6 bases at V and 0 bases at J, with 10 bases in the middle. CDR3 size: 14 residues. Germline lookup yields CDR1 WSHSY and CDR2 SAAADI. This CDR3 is CASRMATSTDTQYF. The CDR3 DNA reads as TGCGCCAGCAGAATGGCTACTAGCACAGATACGCAGTATTTT.

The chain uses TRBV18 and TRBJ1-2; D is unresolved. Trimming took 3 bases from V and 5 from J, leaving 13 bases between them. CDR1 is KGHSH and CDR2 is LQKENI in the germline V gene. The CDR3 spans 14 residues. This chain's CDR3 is CASSPGREGYGYTF. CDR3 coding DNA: TGTGCCAGCTCACCGGGAAGGGAAGGGTATGGCTACACCTTC.

The CDR3: CASSPFGGVGTDTQYF. As DNA, the CDR3 is TGTGCCAGCAGCCCGTTTGGGGGAGTTGGCACAGATACGCAGTATTTT. The rearrangement links TRBV7-3 to TRBJ2-3, with D perhaps matching TRBD1 or TRBD2 (5 bases each). V was trimmed by 5 bases and J by 1 base, leaving 16 bases between them. The CDR3 sequence is 16 residues long. The germline V gene encodes CDR1 SGHTA and CDR2 FQGTGA.

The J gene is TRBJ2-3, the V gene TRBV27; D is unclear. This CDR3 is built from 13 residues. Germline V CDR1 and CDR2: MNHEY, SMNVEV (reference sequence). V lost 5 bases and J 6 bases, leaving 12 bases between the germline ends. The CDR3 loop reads CASSPTFADTQYF. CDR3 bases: TGTGCCAGCAGTCCTACGTTCGCCGATACGCAGTATTTT.

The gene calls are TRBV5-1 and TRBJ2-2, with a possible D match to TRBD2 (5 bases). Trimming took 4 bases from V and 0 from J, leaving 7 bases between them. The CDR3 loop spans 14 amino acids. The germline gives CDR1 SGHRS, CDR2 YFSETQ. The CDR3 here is CASSVEANTGELFF. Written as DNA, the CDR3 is TGCGCCAGCAGCGTGGAGGCGAACACCGGGGAGCTGTTTTTT.

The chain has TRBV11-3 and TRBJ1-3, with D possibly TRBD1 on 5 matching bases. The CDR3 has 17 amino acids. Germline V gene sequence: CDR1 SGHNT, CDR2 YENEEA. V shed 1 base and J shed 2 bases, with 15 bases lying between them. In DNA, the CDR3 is TGTGCCAGCAGCTTAGGAGGACCAGGGAGAGCTGGAAACACCATATATTTT. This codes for CASSLGGPGRAGNTIYF.